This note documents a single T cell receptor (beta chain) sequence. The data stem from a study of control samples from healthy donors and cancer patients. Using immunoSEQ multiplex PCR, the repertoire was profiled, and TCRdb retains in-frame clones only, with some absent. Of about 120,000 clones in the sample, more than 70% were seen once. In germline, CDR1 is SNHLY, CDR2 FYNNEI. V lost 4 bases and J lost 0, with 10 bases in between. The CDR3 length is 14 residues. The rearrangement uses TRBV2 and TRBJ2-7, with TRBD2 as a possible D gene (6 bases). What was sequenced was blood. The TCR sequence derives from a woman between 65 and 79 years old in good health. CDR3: CASSGRVVSYEQYF. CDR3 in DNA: TGTGCCAGCAGTGGGAGGGTAGTCTCCTACGAGCAGTACTTC.